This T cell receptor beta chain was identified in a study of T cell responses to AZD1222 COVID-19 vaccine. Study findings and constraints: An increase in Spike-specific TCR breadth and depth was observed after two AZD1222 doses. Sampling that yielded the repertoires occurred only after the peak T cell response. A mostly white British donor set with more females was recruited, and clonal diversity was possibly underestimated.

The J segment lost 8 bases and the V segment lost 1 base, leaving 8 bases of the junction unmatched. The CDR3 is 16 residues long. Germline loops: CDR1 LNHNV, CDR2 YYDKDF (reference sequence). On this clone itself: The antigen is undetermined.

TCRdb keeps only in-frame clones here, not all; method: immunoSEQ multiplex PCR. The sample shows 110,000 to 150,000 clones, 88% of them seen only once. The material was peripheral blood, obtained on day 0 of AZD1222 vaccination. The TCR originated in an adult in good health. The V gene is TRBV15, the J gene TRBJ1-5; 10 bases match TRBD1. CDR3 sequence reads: CATSRVDRGLQEPQHF. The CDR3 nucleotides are TGTGCCACCAGCAGAGTTGACAGGGGGCTCCAAGAGCCCCAGCATTTT.